This TCR beta chain was sequenced in a study of identical twins. This clonotype was detected only a few times. It was template switching that added a universal primer site, and there were unique molecular identifiers on the cDNA. Each CDR3 protein gets one entry after TCRdb re-called the 5' RACE reads with MiXCR. The sample yields some 1,700,000 distinct CDR3 sequences, under 35% seen once. CDR1 is LGHNT and CDR2 is FRNRAP in the germline V gene. V lost 5 bases and J lost 7; bases outside the gene matches: 10. The CDR3 loop spans 16 amino acids. Sequenced material: cord blood. This chain links TRBV12-5 with TRBJ2-1; 11 positions match TRBD2. The TCR comes from a newborn girl in good health. The CDR3 reads CASGARLAGSLNEQFF. As DNA, the CDR3 is TGTGCTAGTGGTGCCAGACTAGCGGGAAGCTTAAATGAGCAGTTCTTC.